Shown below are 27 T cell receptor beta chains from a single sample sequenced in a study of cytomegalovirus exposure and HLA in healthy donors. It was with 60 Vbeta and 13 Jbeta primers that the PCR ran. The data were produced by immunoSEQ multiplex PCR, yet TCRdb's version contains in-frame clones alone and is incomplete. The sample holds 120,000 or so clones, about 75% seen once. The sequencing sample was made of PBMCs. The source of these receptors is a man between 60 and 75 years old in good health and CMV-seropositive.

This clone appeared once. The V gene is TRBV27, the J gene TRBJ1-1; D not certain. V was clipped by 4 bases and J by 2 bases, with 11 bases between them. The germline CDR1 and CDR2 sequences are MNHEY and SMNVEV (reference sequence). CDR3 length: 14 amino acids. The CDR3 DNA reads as TGTGCCAGCAGTTCTACCGGACTCAACACTGAAGCTTTCTTT. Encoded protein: CASSSTGLNTEAFF.

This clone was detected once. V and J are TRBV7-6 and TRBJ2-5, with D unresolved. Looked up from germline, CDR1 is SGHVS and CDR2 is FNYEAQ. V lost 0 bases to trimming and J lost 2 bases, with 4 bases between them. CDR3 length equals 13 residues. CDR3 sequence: CASSLARQETQYF. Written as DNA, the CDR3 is TGTGCCAGCAGCTTAGCCCGGCAAGAGACCCAGTACTTC.

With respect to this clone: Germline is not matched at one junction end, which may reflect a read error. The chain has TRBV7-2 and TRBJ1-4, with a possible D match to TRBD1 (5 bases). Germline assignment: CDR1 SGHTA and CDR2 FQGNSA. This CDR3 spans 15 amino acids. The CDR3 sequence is CASNLGGTANEKLFF. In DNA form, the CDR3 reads TGTGCCAGCAACTTAGGCGGGACGGCTAATGAAAAACTGTTTTTT.

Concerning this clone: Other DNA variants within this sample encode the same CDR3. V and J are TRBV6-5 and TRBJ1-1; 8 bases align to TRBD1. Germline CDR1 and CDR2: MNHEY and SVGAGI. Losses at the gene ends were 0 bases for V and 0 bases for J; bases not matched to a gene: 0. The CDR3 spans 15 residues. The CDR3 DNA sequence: TGTGCCAGCAGTTACTCACAGGGGGTGAACACTGAAGCTTTCTTT. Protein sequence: CASSYSQGVNTEAFF.

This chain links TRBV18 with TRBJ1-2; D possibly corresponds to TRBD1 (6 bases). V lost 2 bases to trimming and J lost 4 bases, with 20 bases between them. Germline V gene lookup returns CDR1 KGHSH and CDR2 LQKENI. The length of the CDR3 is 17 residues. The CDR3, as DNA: TGTGCCAGCTCACCAAGTCAGGGGCCCACGACGATCTATGGCTACACCTTC. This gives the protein CASSPSQGPTTIYGYTF.

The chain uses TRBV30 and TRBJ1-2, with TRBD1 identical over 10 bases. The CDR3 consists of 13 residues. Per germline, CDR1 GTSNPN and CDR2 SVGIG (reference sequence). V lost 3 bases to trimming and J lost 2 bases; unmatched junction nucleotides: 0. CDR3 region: CAWRGQGNYGYTF. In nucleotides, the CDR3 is TGTGCCTGGAGGGGACAGGGGAACTATGGCTACACCTTC.

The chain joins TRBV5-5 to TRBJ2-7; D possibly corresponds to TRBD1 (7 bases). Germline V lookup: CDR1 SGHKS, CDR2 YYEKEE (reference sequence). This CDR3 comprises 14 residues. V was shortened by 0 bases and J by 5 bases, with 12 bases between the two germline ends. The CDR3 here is CASSLATGEDEQYF. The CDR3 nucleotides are TGTGCCAGCAGCTTGGCCACAGGGGAGGACGAGCAGTACTTC. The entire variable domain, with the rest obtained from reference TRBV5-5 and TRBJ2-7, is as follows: DAGVTQSPTHLIKTRGQQVTLRCSPISGHKSVSWYQQVLGQGPQFIFQYYEKEERGRGNFPDRFSARQFPNYSSELNVNALLLGDSALYLCASSLATGEDEQYFGPGTRLTVT.

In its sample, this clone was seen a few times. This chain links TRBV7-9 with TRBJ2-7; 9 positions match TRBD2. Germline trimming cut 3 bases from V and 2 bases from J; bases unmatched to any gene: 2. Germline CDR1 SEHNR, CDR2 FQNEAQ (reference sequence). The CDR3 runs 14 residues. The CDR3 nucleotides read TGTGCCAGCAGCTTGACTAGCGGAACCTACGAGCAGTACTTC. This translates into CASSLTSGTYEQYF.

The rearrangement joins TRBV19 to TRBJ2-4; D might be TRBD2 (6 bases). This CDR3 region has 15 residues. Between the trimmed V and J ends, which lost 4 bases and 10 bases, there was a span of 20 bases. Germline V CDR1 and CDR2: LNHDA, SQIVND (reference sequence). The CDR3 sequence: CASSTILASPGIQYF. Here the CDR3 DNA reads TGTGCCAGTAGTACCATACTAGCCAGCCCGGGGATTCAGTACTTC. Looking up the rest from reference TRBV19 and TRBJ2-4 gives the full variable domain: DGGITQSPKYLFRKEGQNVTLSCEQNLNHDAMYWYRQDPGQGLRLIYYSQIVNDFQKGDIAEGYSVSREKKESFPLTVTSAQKNPTAFYLCASSTILASPGIQYFGAGTRLSVL.

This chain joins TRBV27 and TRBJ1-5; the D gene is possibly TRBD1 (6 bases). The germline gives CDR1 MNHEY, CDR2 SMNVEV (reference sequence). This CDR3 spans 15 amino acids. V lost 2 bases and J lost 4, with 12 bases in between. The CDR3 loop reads CASSLAGQPNQPQHF. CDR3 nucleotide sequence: TGTGCCAGCAGTTTAGCTGGACAGCCTAATCAGCCCCAGCATTTT.

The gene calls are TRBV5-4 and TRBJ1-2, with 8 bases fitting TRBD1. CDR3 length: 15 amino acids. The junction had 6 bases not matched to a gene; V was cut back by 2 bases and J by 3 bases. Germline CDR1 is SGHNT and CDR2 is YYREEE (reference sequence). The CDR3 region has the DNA TGTGCCAGCAGCTTAAGTAACAGGGGGTACTATGGCTACACCTTC. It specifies CASSLSNRGYYGYTF.

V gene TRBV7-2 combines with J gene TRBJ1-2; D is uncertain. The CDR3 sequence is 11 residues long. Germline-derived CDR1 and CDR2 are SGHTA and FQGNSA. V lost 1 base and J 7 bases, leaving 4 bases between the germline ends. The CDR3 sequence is CASSLVAGYTF. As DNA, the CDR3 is TGTGCCAGCAGCTTAGTGGCTGGCTACACCTTC.

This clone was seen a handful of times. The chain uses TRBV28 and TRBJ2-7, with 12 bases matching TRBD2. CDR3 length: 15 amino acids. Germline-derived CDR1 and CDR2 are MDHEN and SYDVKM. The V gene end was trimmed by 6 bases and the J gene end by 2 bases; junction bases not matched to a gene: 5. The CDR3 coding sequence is TGTGCCAGCAGCCCCGGACTAGCGGGGACCTACGAGCAGTACTTC. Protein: CASSPGLAGTYEQYF.

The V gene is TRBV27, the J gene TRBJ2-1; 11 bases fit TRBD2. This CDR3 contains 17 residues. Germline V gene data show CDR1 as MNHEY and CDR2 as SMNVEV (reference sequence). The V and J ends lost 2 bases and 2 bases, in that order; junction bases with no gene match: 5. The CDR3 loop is CASSLNLAGGPYNEQFF. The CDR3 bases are TGTGCCAGCAGTTTAAACCTAGCGGGGGGCCCCTACAATGAGCAGTTCTTC.

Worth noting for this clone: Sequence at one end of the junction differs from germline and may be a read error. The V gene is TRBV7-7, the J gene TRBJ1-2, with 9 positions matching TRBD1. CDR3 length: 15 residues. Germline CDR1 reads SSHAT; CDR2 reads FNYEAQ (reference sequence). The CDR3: CASSFPRTGVRGYTF. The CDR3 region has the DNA TGTGCTAGCAGCTTTCCTCGGACAGGGGTAAGGGGCTACACCTTC.

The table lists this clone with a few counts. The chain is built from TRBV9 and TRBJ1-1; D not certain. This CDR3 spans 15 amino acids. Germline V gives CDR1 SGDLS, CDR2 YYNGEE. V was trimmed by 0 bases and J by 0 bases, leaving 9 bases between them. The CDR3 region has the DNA TGTGCCAGCAGCGTAGCTGCCAGAATGAACACTGAAGCTTTCTTT. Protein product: CASSVAARMNTEAFF. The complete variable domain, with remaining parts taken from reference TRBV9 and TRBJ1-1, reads DSGVTQTPKHLITATGQRVTLRCSPRSGDLSVYWYQQSLDQGLQFLIQYYNGEERAKGNILERFSAQQFPDLHSELNLSSLELGDSALYFCASSVAARMNTEAFFGQGTRLTVV.

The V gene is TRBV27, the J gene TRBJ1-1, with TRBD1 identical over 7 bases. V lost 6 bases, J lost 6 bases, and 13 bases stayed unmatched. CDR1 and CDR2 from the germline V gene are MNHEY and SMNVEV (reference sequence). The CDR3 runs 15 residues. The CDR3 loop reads CASSPQQGGLAEAFF. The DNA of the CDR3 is TGTGCCAGCAGCCCCCAGCAGGGGGGCCTCGCTGAAGCTTTCTTT.

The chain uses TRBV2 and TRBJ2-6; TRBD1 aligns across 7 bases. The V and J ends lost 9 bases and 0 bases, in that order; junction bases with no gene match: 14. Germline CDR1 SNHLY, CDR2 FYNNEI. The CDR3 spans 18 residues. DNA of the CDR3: TGTGCCAGTCCGACAGGGCGGAGGAAGGGCTCTGGGGCCAACGTCCTGACTTTC. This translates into CASPTGRRKGSGANVLTF.

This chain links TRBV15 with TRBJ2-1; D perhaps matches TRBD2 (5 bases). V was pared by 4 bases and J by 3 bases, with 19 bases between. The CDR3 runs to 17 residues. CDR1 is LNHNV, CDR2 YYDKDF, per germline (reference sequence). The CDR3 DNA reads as TGTGCCACCAGCATTAGCACCAGGCTGGGAGTCTACAATGAGCAGTTCTTC. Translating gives CATSISTRLGVYNEQFF.

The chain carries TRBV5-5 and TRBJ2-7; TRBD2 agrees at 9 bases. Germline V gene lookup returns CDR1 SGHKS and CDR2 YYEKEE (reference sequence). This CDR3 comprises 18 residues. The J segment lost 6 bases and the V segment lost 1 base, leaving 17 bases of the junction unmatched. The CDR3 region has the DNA TGTGCCAGCAGCTTGTATTTGTGGCGGGAGGGCCGAGCTTTCGAGCAGTACTTC. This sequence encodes CASSLYLWREGRAFEQYF.

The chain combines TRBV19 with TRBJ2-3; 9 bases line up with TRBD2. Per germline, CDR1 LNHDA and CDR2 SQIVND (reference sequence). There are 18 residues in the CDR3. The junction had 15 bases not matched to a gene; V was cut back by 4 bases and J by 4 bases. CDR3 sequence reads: CASSTIGLGGRAPDTQYF. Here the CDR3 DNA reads TGTGCCAGTAGTACCATAGGCCTGGGCGGGAGGGCCCCAGATACGCAGTATTTT.

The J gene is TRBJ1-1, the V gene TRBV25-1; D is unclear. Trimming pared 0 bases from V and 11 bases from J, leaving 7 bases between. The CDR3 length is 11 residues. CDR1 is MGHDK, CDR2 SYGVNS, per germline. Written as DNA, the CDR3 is TGTGCCAGCAGTGAATACACCAGGGCTTTCTTT. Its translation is CASSEYTRAFF.

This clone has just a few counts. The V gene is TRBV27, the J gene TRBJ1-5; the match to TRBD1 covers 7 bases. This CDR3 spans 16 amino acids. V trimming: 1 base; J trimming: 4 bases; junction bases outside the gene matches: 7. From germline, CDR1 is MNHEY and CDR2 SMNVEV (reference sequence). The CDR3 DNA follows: TGTGCCAGCAGTTTATACGGGACAGAAGTAAATCAGCCCCAGCATTTT. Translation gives CASSLYGTEVNQPQHF.

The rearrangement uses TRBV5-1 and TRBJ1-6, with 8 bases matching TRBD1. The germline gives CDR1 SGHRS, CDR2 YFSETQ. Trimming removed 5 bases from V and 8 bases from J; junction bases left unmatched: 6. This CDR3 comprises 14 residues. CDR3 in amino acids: CASRTTGVYSPLHF. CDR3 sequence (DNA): TGCGCCAGCAGGACGACAGGGGTATATTCACCCCTCCACTTT.

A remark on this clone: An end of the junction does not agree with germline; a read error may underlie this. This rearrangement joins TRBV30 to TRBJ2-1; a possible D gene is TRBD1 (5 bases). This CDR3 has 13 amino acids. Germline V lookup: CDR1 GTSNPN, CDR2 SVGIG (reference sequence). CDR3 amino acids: CAWSVSQVNERFF. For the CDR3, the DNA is TGTGCCTGGAGTGTCTCACAGGTCAATGAGCGGTTCTTC.

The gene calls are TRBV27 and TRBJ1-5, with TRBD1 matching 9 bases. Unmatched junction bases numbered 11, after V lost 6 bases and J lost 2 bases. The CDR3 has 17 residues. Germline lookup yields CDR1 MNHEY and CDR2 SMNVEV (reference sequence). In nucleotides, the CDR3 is TGTGCCAGCAGATCCCACTGGGGACAGGGTGGCAATCAGCCCCAGCATTTT. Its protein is CASRSHWGQGGNQPQHF.

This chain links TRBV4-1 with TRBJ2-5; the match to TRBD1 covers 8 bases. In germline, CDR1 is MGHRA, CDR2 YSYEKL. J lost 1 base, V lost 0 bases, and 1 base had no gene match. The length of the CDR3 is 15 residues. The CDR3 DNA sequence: TGCGCCAGCAGCCAAGATGGGACAGGCCAAGAGACCCAGTACTTC. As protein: CASSQDGTGQETQYF.